This T cell receptor (beta chain) comes out of a study of identical twins. Regarding the study as a whole: Memory repertoires showed no such pattern, whereas abundant cord blood beta clonotypes carried fewer insertions. Findings came from cross-sectional statistics, without long-term follow-up of donors. Excess low generation probability was seen in twin-shared out-of-frame alpha sequences. Invariant populations such as MAIT and iNKT cells could partly muddle zero-insertion analyses.

TCRdb itself ran the 5' RACE reads through MiXCR, one entry per CDR3 protein. The data hold approximately 600,000 distinct CDR3 sequences, with more than 9% observed a single time. This clonotype was observed at least ten times. Its cognate antigen is unknown. Trimming left V 2 bases short and J 5 bases short, with 9 bases between. Germline V lookup: CDR1 SEHNR, CDR2 FQNEAQ (reference sequence). This CDR3 is 13 amino acids long. Another study also made use of these data, one on yellow fever vaccine responses in identical twins.

The sample taken for sequencing was PBMCs. V gene TRBV7-9 combines with J gene TRBJ1-2, with D hard to call. The clonotype was recovered from a woman aged 18-29 years in good health. The chain's CDR3 is CASSLRTEYGYTF. In DNA, the CDR3 is TGTGCCAGCAGCTTAAGGACGGAGTATGGCTACACCTTC.